The clone carrying this T cell receptor (beta chain) has more than one count but fewer than ten. The sample is drawn from a study of identical twins. TCRdb independently ran MiXCR on the 5' RACE reads; one entry per CDR3 protein. Of 1.5 million to 2 million distinct CDR3 sequences detected, about 32% appear once; the ten largest clones hold 0.25% to 0.3%. What was sequenced was cord blood. This TCR came from a newborn girl in good health.

In DNA, the CDR3 is TGTGCCACCAGCAGAGATGACAGACGGGCATATAGCAATCAGCCCCAGCATTTT. It is translated as CATSRDDRRAYSNQPQHF. The chain combines TRBV15 with TRBJ1-5; the D gene is possibly TRBD1 (5 bases). The V gene's germline CDR1 is LNHNV and CDR2 YYDKDF (reference sequence). The CDR3 runs to 18 residues. V was clipped by 0 bases and J by 0 bases, with 15 bases between them.